This T cell receptor beta chain came from a study of CD8+CD57+ T cells in acquired aplastic anemia. Overall study: Sorted CD4+ and CD8+ cells gave a mean 3.2 ug DNA, range about 0.17 to 27.4 ug. CD4+ reads averaged around 9.9 million in healthy donors. Overall study results and limits: A set of around 30 CD8+ CDR3 sequences was shared between patients and controls, and these sequences appeared highly expressed in patients. CD8+ Simpson's diversity did not differ significantly between patients and controls.

CDR3 and TCR beta VDJ profiling relied on a genomic DNA template. Each CDR3 protein gets one entry after TCRdb re-called the reads with MiXCR. This sample has hundreds of thousands of distinct CDR3 sequences, with 65% to 80% found just once. Turning to this clonotype: Its antigen is still unknown. Relative to the germline gene, one junction end is altered; a read error may explain this.

The sequenced sample was sorted CD4+, CD8+, or CD8+CD57+ T cells (not recorded which) from PBMCs. The clonotype was recovered from a human donor in good health, serving as a control.

CDR3 coding DNA: TGTGCCAGCAGGGGACTTGCCGGGGCTACCTCCTACGAGCAGTACTTC. Translating it yields CASRGLAGATSYEQYF. This sequence joins TRBV5-1 and TRBJ2-7; perhaps D is TRBD1 or TRBD2 (6 bases each). There are 16 residues in the CDR3. Germline lookup yields CDR1 SGHRS and CDR2 YFSETQ.